The source of this T cell receptor beta chain is a study of blood T cell repertoires in COVID-19. As for the study in general: Nucleic acid was either cDNA or gDNA, and it came from T cells, B-cell-depleted T cells, or PBMCs.

Study processing details: It was from reference gene primer amplification that nucleated cell counts were estimated. The data were produced by immunoSEQ multiplex PCR, yet TCRdb's version contains in-frame clones alone and is incomplete. Clone size and the V and J calls come from that table; the DNA yielded D and trimming. This table holds approximately 150,000 clones, 81% found once. CDR1 is KGHSH, CDR2 LQKENI, per germline. Trimming removed 6 bases from V and 3 bases from J; junction bases left unmatched: 7. The CDR3 extends over 15 amino acids. The sequenced sample was peripheral blood. The clonotype comes from a human donor in a cohort sampled during active COVID-19. J is TRBJ1-5 and V is TRBV18; 8 bases align to TRBD1. For the CDR3, the DNA is TGTGCCAGCTCCCCGCCGGGACAGGCCAATCAGCCCCAGCATTTT. It yields the protein CASSPPGQANQPQHF.